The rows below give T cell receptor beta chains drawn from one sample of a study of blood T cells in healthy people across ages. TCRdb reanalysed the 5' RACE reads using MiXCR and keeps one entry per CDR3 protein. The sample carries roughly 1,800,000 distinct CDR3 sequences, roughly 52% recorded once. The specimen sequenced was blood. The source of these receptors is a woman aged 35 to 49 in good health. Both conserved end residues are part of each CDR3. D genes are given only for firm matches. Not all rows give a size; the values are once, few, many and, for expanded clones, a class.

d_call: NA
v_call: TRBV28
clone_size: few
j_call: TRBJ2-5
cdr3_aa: CASSLSRRAKTQYF
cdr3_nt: TGTGCCAGCAGTTTATCACGGAGGGCAAAGACCCAGTACTTC

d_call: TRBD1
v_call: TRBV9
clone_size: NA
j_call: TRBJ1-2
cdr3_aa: CASRDTQGNYGYTF
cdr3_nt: TGTGCCAGCAGGGACACACAGGGGAACTATGGCTACACCTTC

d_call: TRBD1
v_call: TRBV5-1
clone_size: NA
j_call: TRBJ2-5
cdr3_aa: CASSEGTAFNEQYF
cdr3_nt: TGCGCCAGCAGCGAAGGGACAGCCTTCAATGAGCAGTACTTC

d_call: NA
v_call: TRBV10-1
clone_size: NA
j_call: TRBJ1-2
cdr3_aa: CASSENREGTYGYTF
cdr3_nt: TGCGCCAGCAGTGAGAACAGGGAGGGGACCTATGGCTACACCTTC

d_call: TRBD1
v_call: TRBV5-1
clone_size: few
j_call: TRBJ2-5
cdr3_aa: CASSLGAVGGFAETQYF
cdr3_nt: TGCGCCAGCAGCTTGGGTGCGGTAGGGGGCTTTGCAGAGACCCAGTACTTC

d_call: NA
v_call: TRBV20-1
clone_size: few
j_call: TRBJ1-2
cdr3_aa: CSAMGVGGSRSGGYTF
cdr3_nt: TGCAGTGCTATGGGCGTAGGGGGGTCCAGATCGGGGGGCTACACCTTC

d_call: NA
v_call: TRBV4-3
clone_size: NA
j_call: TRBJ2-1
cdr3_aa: CASSQEALFGEQFF
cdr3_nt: TGCGCCAGCAGCCAAGAGGCCCTCTTCGGTGAGCAGTTCTTC

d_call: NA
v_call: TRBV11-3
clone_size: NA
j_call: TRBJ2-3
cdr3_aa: CASSLLASSDTQYF
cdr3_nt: TGTGCCAGCAGCTTACTAGCAAGTTCGGATACGCAGTATTTT

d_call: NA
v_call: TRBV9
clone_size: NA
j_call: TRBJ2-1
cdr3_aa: CASSVKPHQGTYRTDEQFF
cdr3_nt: TGTGCCAGCAGCGTAAAACCCCACCAGGGAACTTATCGGACCGATGAGCAGTTCTTC

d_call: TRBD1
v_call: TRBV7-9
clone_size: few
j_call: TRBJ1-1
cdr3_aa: CASSSITGGNSKAFF
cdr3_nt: TGTGCCAGCAGCTCGATAACAGGGGGCAACTCGAAAGCTTTCTTT

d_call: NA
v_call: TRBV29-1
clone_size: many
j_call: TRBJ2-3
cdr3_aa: CSVWQGRTDTQYF
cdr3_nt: TGCAGCGTTTGGCAGGGCCGCACAGATACGCAGTATTTT

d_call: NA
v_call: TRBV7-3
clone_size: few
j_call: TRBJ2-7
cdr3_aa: CASSSPRMRSSYEQYF
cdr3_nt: TGTGCCAGCAGCTCACCACGGATGCGGAGCTCCTACGAGCAGTACTTC

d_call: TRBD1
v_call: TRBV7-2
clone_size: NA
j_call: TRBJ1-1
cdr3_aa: CASSRGTGLTEAFF
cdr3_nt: TGTGCCAGCAGCCGAGGGACAGGGCTCACTGAAGCTTTCTTT

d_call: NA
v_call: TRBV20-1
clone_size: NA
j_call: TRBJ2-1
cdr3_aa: CSAEIYNEQFF
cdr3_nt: TGCAGTGCTGAGATCTACAATGAGCAGTTCTTC

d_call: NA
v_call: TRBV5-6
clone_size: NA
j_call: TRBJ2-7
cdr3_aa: CASSLQRTNEQYF
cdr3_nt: TGTGCCAGCAGCTTGCAGCGTACTAACGAGCAGTACTTC

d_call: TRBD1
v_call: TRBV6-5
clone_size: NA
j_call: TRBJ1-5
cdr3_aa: CASRRLDRDNQPQHF
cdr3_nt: TGTGCCAGCAGACGACTGGACAGGGACAATCAGCCCCAGCATTTT

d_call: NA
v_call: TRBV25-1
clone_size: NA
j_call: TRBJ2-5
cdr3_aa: CASGEVGPQETQYF
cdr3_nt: TGTGCCAGCGGTGAAGTGGGTCCGCAAGAGACCCAGTACTTC

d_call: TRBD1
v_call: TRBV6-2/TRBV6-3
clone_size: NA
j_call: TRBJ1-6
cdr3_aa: CASRTAGQGNSPLHF
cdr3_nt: TGTGCCAGCAGAACCGCCGGACAGGGGAATTCACCCCTCCACTTT

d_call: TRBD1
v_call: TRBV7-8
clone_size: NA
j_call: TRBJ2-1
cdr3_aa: CASSLAGQSFRGDEQFF
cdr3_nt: TGTGCCAGCAGCTTAGCGGGACAGAGTTTCCGAGGTGATGAGCAGTTCTTC

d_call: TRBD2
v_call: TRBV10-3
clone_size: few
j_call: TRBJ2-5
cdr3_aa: CAISGTSGGETQYF
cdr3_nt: TGTGCCATCAGCGGGACTAGCGGGGGGGAGACCCAGTACTTC

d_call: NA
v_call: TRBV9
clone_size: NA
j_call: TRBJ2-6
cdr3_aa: CASSSPRAGERSGANVLTF
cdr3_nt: TGTGCCAGCAGCTCACCGAGGGCAGGGGAACGATCTGGGGCCAACGTCCTGACTTTC

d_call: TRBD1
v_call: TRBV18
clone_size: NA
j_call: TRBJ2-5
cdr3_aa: CASSLRPGGEETQYF
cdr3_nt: TGTGCCAGCTCACTCCGTCCAGGGGGAGAAGAGACCCAGTACTTC

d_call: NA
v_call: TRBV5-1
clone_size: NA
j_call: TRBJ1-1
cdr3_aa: CASSLGSSGRANTEAFF
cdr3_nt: TGCGCCAGCAGCTTGGGATCGTCAGGGAGGGCCAACACTGAAGCTTTCTTT

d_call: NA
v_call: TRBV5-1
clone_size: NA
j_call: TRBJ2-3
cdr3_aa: CASSFESHRYAYF
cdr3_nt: TGCGCCAGCAGCTTCGAGAGTCACAGATACGCGTATTTT

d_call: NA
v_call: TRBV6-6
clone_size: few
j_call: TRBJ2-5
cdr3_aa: CASSKGVKSQETQYF
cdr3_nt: TGTGCCAGCAGTAAGGGGGTGAAGTCACAAGAGACCCAGTACTTC

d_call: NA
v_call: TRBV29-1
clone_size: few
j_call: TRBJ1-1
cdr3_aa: CSVEQQGGTEAFF
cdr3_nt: TGCAGCGTTGAACAGCAGGGAGGCACTGAAGCTTTCTTT

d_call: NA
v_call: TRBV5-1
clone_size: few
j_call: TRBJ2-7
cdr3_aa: CASSGLTSVEQYF
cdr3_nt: TGCGCCAGCAGCGGACTTACCTCGGTCGAGCAGTACTTC

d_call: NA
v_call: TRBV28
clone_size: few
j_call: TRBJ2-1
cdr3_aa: CASRPTRAGGEQFF
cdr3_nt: TGTGCCAGCAGACCGACGAGGGCAGGTGGTGAGCAGTTCTTC

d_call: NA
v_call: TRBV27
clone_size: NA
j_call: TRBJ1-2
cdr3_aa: CASSRPGQPYGYTF
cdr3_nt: TGTGCCAGCAGTCGACCAGGACAGCCCTATGGCTACACCTTC

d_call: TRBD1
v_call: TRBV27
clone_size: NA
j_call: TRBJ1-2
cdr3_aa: CAGSETGGPGYGYTF
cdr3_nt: TGTGCCGGCAGTGAGACAGGGGGCCCGGGATATGGCTACACCTTC

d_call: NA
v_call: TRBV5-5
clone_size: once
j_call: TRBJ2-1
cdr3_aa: CASSLNAGTGEQFF
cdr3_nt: TGTGCCAGCAGCTTGAATGCAGGCACGGGTGAGCAGTTCTTC

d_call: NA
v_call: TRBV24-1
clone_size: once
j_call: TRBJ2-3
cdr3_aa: CATSDHNTVPGSDTQYF
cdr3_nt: TGTGCCACCAGTGATCATAATACAGTTCCCGGGTCAGATACGCAGTATTTT

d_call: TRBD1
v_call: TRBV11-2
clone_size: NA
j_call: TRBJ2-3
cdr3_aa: CASSLVQGQVTDTQYF
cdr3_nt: TGTGCCAGCAGCTTAGTACAGGGACAGGTCACAGATACGCAGTATTTT

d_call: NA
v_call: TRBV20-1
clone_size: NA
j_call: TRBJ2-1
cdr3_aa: CSAQTLVSEQFF
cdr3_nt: TGCAGTGCTCAAACACTTGTGAGTGAGCAGTTCTTC

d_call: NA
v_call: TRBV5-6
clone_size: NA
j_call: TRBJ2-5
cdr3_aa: CASSLGLPNRETQYF
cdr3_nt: TGTGCCAGCAGCTTGGGACTACCGAACCGGGAGACCCAGTACTTC

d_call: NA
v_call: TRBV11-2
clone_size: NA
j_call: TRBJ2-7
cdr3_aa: CASSYGASAYEQYF
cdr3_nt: TGTGCCAGCAGCTACGGGGCCAGCGCCTACGAGCAGTACTTC

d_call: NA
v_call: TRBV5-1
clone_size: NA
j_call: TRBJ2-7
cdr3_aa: CASSLGRSWGDEQYF
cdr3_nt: TGCGCCAGCAGCTTGGGAAGGTCTTGGGGGGACGAGCAGTACTTC

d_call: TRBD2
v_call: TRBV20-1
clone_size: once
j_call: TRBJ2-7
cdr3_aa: CSADGTSGYEQYF
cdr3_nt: TGCAGTGCGGACGGGACTAGCGGCTACGAGCAGTACTTC

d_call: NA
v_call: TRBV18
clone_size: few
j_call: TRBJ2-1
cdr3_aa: CASSPGLSGGEQFF
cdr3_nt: TGTGCCAGCTCACCGGGACTGTCAGGCGGTGAGCAGTTCTTC

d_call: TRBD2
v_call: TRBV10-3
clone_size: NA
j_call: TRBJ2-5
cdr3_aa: CAISESKERGGRETQYF
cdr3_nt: TGTGCCATCAGTGAGTCGAAGGAACGGGGGGGGCGAGAGACCCAGTACTTC

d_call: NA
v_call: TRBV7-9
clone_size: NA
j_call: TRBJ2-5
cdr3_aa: CASSSPRRKKETQYF
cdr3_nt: TGTGCCAGCAGCTCTCCCCGGCGAAAAAAAGAGACCCAGTACTTC

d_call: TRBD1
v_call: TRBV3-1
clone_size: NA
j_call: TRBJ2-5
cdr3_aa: CASSHGQGKTQYF
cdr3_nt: TGTGCCAGCAGCCATGGACAGGGGAAGACCCAGTACTTC

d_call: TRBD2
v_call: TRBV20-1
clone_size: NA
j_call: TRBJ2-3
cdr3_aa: CSAGGGADTQYF
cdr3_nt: TGCAGTGCCGGCGGGGGGGCAGATACGCAGTATTTT

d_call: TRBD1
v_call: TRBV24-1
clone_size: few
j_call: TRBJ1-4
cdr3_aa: CATSDPGQGNEKLFF
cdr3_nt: TGTGCCACCAGTGATCCGGGACAGGGTAATGAAAAACTGTTTTTT

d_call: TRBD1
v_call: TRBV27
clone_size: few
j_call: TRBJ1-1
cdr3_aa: CASLRDRGGTEAFF
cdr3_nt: TGTGCCAGCCTTAGGGACAGGGGGGGGACTGAAGCTTTCTTT